The 9 T cell receptor beta chains below were found in one sample sequenced in a study of CXCR3-negative and CXCR3-positive naive CD8 T cells. General observations from the study: TRB CDR3s of CXCR3-positive naive cells were more hydrophobic than those of CXCR3-negative naive cells.

5' RACE that incorporated UMI labels was used to prepare the TRB cDNA libraries. From its re-call of the 5' RACE reads, TCRdb lists each CDR3 protein once, without DNA. Its clone listing holds about 50,000 distinct CDR3 sequences. The antigens for these receptors are not known. The sample comprised naive CXCR3+ CD8+ T cells from blood. The subset here: CD45RO-CCR7+CD27+CD95- naive CD8+ T cells expressing CXCR3 (TNR3+). The receptors were gathered from a human donor in good health. Some clones in this sample may be carry-over from other donors' samples.

The rearrangement links TRBV12-3 or TRBV12-4 to TRBJ2-7. The CDR3 is 14 amino acids. CDR3 sequence: CASSPTLASSEQYF.

V and J are TRBV23-1 and TRBJ2-3; the TRBD1 assignment by TCRdb is unverifiable without DNA. TRBV23-1 is recorded as an ORF, its role being uncertain. There are 13 residues in the CDR3. CDR3 sequence reads: CASSQTSGMWKYF.

V and J are TRBV6-6 and TRBJ2-5; TCRdb's assignment of TRBD1 cannot be checked, as there is no DNA. The CDR3 is 17 residues long. Per the germline V gene, CDR1 is MNHNY and CDR2 is SVGAGI (reference sequence). The CDR3 loop is CASSFNRPDRIEETQYF.

V and J are TRBV29-1 and TRBJ2-1; with no DNA, the TCRdb D assignment of TRBD2 cannot be verified. Germline CDR1 is SQVTM and CDR2 is ANQGSEA. CDR3 length equals 12 residues. The CDR3 is CSVDGLAMEQFF.

The chain uses TRBV28 and TRBJ2-1; TCRdb's assignment of TRBD2 cannot be checked, as there is no DNA. Germline V CDR1 and CDR2: MDHEN, SYDVKM. The CDR3 has 16 amino acids. This CDR3 is CASSPTPTSGYNEQFF.

This chain connects TRBV21-1 to TRBJ1-5; the D gene TCRdb calls, TRBD1, cannot be checked with no DNA. TRBV21-1 is noted as a pseudogene. This CDR3 spans 18 amino acids. The CDR3 spells CASSKEIGGTYSNQPQHF.

The V gene is TRBV6-4, the J gene TRBJ2-3. Germline loops: CDR1 MRHNA, CDR2 SNTAGT. The CDR3 totals 16 residues. CDR3 region: CASSDSVQGGTDTQYF.

The chain recombines TRBV24-1 with TRBJ2-1; with no DNA, the TCRdb D assignment of TRBD1 cannot be verified. Germline V lookup: CDR1 KGHDR, CDR2 SFDVKD. This CDR3 spans 15 amino acids. The CDR3 loop is CATSDSGTGRDEQFF.

This chain links TRBV12-3 or TRBV12-4 with TRBJ2-7; TCRdb's D gene call, TRBD2, goes unchecked for lack of DNA. The CDR3 has 14 residues. This chain's CDR3 is CASSLTSGVDEQYF.